The rows below give T cell receptor beta chains drawn from one sample of a study of OX40 agonist ivuxolimab in advanced cancers. Sequencing was performed with immunoSEQ multiplex PCR; in TCRdb, only in-frame clones are kept and a portion is missing. The profile shows tens of thousands of clones, 65% to 85% of them singletons. The specimen was CD4+ or CD8+ T cells sorted from blood, collected in a trial of the OX40 agonist ivuxolimab. The receptors shown here come from an adult with an advanced solid tumor such as melanoma, head and neck, liver or kidney cancer. Each CDR3 is given with its conserved first and last residue. D genes are given only for firm matches. Expanded clones get a size class; other rows say once, few or many, or leave the size out.

TRBD1	.	TRBV5-6	TRBJ1-6	CASSLDRGRYNSPLHF	TGTGCCAGCAGCTTGGACAGGGGGCGTTATAATTCACCCCTCCACTTT
.	.	TRBV6-1	TRBJ1-5	CASSENGAELSPQHF	TGTGCCAGCAGTGAAAATGGGGCCGAGCTTTCGCCCCAGCATTTT
.	.	TRBV14	TRBJ1-6	CASSSGYSPLHF	TGTGCCAGCAGCTCAGGGTATTCACCCCTCCACTTT
.	.	TRBV5-5	TRBJ1-5	CASSLEGVGQPQHF	TGTGCCAGCAGCTTGGAAGGGGTGGGTCAGCCCCAGCATTTT
TRBD1	.	TRBV29-1	TRBJ1-2	CSAGQNYGYTF	TGCAGCGCGGGACAGAACTATGGCTACACCTTC
.	.	TRBV7-2	TRBJ2-2	CASSARYPSGGNGELFF	TGTGCCAGCAGCGCCCGATACCCCTCCGGGGGCAACGGGGAGCTGTTTTTT
.	.	TRBV7-8	TRBJ1-3	CASSLRPVSSGNTIYF	TGTGCCAGCAGCTTACGTCCTGTGAGCTCTGGAAACACCATATATTTT
.	.	TRBV5-1	TRBJ1-4	CASSFGEGEKLFF	TGCGCCAGCAGCTTCGGGGAGGGTGAAAAACTGTTTTTT
.	.	TRBV10-1	TRBJ1-1	CASRRDLNTEAFF	TGCGCCAGCAGGAGGGACTTGAACACTGAAGCTTTCTTT
.	.	TRBV4-3	TRBJ2-3	CASSPGTVTDTQYF	TGCGCCAGCAGCCCAGGGACGGTCACAGATACGCAGTATTTT
.	.	TRBV19	TRBJ1-1	CASNLQTSNTEAFF	TGTGCCAGTAATTTACAGACCTCGAACACTGAAGCTTTCTTT
.	.	TRBV5-6	TRBJ1-3	CASSFGGNTIYF	TGTGCCAGCAGCTTCGGGGGAAACACCATATATTTT
.	.	TRBV21-1	TRBJ1-5	CASSNPRGRADQPQHF	TGTGCCAGCAGCAACCCCAGGGGGCGGGCGGACCAGCCCCAGCATTTT
.	few	TRBV4-2	TRBJ1-2	CASSQTTSPGYTF	TGTGCCAGCAGCCAGACGACATCCCCAGGCTACACCTTC
.	few	TRBV6-5	TRBJ2-7	CASSEAEFYEQYF	TGTGCCAGCAGTGAAGCGGAGTTCTACGAGCAGTACTTC
TRBD1	.	TRBV7-9	TRBJ1-2	CASSLGTGVSDYGYTF	TGTGCCAGCAGCTTAGGGACAGGGGTTTCAGACTATGGCTACACCTTC
TRBD1	.	TRBV6-1	TRBJ1-4	CASSAGQTPEKLFF	TGTGCCAGCAGTGCGGGACAGACCCCCGAAAAACTGTTTTTT
.	.	TRBV4-1	TRBJ2-3	CASSQDRESNTQYF	TGCGCCAGCAGCCAAGACAGGGAGTCGAATACGCAGTATTTT
.	.	TRBV7-2	TRBJ2-3	CASSLRTDTQYF	TGTGCCAGCAGCCTAAGGACAGATACGCAGTATTTT
.	.	TRBV30	TRBJ1-2	CAWRATGPDYGYTF	TGTGCCTGGAGAGCAACCGGGCCTGACTATGGCTACACCTTC
TRBD2	.	TRBV30	TRBJ2-7	CAWRQGLAGAYEQYF	TGTGCCTGGAGGCAGGGACTAGCGGGAGCCTACGAGCAGTACTTC
.	.	TRBV5-3	TRBJ2-7	CARSDSGLEGGEQYF	TGTGCCAGAAGCGACTCGGGTCTTGAGGGGGGCGAGCAGTACTTC
.	.	TRBV5-1	TRBJ1-1	CASSTLLGAANTEAFF	TGCGCCAGCAGCACCCTACTCGGGGCAGCGAACACTGAAGCTTTCTTT
.	.	TRBV14	TRBJ1-5	CASSQALERHFPRRSSQPQHF	TGTGCCAGCAGCCAGGCCCTTGAAAGACATTTTCCCCGCCGAAGTAGTCAGCCCCAGCATTTT
.	few	TRBV5-6	TRBJ1-1	CASSLAGQYYTEAFF	TGTGCCAGCAGCTTGGCCGGTCAGTACTACACTGAAGCTTTCTTT
TRBD2	.	TRBV2	TRBJ2-2	CASSYQRGAGTGELFF	TGTGCCAGCAGTTACCAGCGGGGGGCCGGAACCGGGGAGCTGTTTTTT
.	.	TRBV28	TRBJ1-1	CASSLGPSGGSGTEAFF	TGTGCCAGCAGTTTGGGCCCATCGGGGGGCTCGGGGACTGAAGCTTTCTTT
TRBD1	.	TRBV5-1	TRBJ1-2	CASRPEGAVYGYTF	TGCGCCAGCAGACCGGAGGGGGCAGTGTATGGCTACACCTTC
TRBD1	.	TRBV6-6	TRBJ1-4	CASSRGQGNEKLFF	TGTGCCAGCAGCCGCGGACAGGGGAATGAAAAACTGTTTTTT
.	.	TRBV4-1	TRBJ1-6	CASRARASSYNSPLHF	TGCGCCAGCCGGGCCCGGGCCAGCTCCTATAATTCACCCCTCCACTTT
TRBD2	.	TRBV6-5	TRBJ2-3	CASSYSAGGADTQYF	TGTGCCAGCAGTTACTCGGCGGGGGGGGCAGATACGCAGTATTTT
TRBD1	.	TRBV28	TRBJ2-1	CASSRWTGGYFEQFF	TGTGCCAGCAGCCGATGGACAGGGGGCTACTTTGAGCAGTTCTTC
.	.	TRBV2	TRBJ2-5	CASSESGLYGEARFQETQYF	TGTGCCAGCAGTGAATCCGGCCTTTATGGGGAGGCGCGATTCCAAGAGACCCAGTACTTC
.	.	TRBV7-2	TRBJ2-6	CASSLALEAGANVLTF	TGTGCCAGCAGCTTAGCGTTAGAGGCTGGGGCCAACGTCCTGACTTTC
.	.	TRBV18	TRBJ2-1	CASSPNSRSSYNEQFF	TGTGCCAGCTCACCGAACAGCCGAAGCTCCTACAATGAGCAGTTCTTC
TRBD1	.	TRBV4-1	TRBJ1-2	CASSSRGQGEYGYTF	TGCGCCAGCAGCTCCCGGGGACAGGGTGAATATGGCTACACCTTC
.	once	TRBV14	TRBJ2-2	CASSQVLLAFGGELFF	TGTGCCAGCAGCCAAGTCTTACTAGCCTTTGGCGGGGAGCTGTTTTTT
TRBD1	.	TRBV14	TRBJ2-5	CASSRQGKETQYF	TGTGCCAGCAGCCGACAGGGGAAAGAGACCCAGTACTTC
.	.	TRBV6-5	TRBJ1-2	CASSYPRGSLNYGYTF	TGTGCCAGCAGTTACCCCCGAGGGAGCCTCAACTATGGCTACACCTTC
.	.	TRBV27	TRBJ1-2	CASSRVSPYPGGGYTF	TGTGCCAGCAGCCGAGTAAGCCCTTACCCTGGTGGTGGCTACACCTTC
TRBD1	.	TRBV27	TRBJ2-7	CASSFEPGQGLKQYF	TGTGCCAGCAGTTTCGAACCGGGACAGGGTCTCAAGCAGTACTTC
TRBD2	.	TRBV29-1	TRBJ2-1	CSVVPHLGLGNNEQFF	TGCAGCGTCGTTCCCCACTTGGGACTAGGCAACAATGAGCAGTTCTTC
.	.	TRBV6-5	TRBJ2-2	CASSRGPNTGELFF	TGTGCCAGCAGTCGGGGTCCGAACACCGGGGAGCTGTTTTTT
TRBD1	once	TRBV9	TRBJ2-1	CASSETNRGSYNEQFF	TGTGCCAGCAGCGAGACAAACAGGGGCTCCTACAATGAGCAGTTCTTC
.	.	TRBV5-6	TRBJ1-1	CASSRGRANTEAFF	TGTGCCAGCAGCAGGGGACGAGCGAACACTGAAGCTTTCTTT
.	.	TRBV27	TRBJ1-4	CASSFRGNEKLFF	TGTGCCAGCAGTTTTAGGGGGAATGAAAAACTGTTTTTT
TRBD1	.	TRBV7-3	TRBJ2-1	CASSLTGTGVNEQFF	TGTGCCAGCAGCCTTACCGGGACAGGGGTGAATGAGCAGTTCTTC
.	.	TRBV29-1	TRBJ1-1	CSVGSRTVEAFF	TGCAGCGTCGGATCTCGGACGGTTGAAGCTTTCTTT
.	.	TRBV5-6	TRBJ1-1	CASSSRYTGLNTEAFF	TGTGCCAGCAGCTCTCGATATACAGGGCTGAACACTGAAGCTTTCTTT
.	.	TRBV21-1	TRBJ1-3	CASRPKGRSSGNTIYF	TGTGCCAGCAGACCAAAGGGTAGGAGCTCTGGAAACACCATATATTTT
TRBD1	.	TRBV11-2	TRBJ1-6	CASSSRTGGSSYNSPLHF	TGTGCCAGCAGCTCGAGGACAGGGGGCAGCTCCTATAATTCACCCCTCCACTTT
.	.	TRBV7-9	TRBJ2-2	CASSLAQYTGELFF	TGTGCCAGCAGCTTAGCCCAGTACACCGGGGAGCTGTTTTTT
.	.	TRBV4-2	TRBJ1-1	CASSLNPGTGSEAFF	TGTGCCAGCAGCCTTAATCCCGGGACTGGTTCTGAAGCTTTCTTT
.	.	TRBV25-1	TRBJ2-5	CASSQGPEETQYF	TGTGCCAGCAGTCAGGGGCCGGAGGAGACCCAGTACTTC
.	.	TRBV4-2	TRBJ2-1	CASSPTTTSYNEQFF	TGTGCCAGCAGCCCAACTACGACCTCCTACAATGAGCAGTTCTTC
TRBD1	few	TRBV7-2	TRBJ2-7	CASSPDRGRIVEQYF	TGTGCCAGCAGCCCGGACAGGGGGCGGATCGTCGAGCAGTACTTC
TRBD1	few	TRBV4-1	TRBJ2-6	CASSQDPGQGVRGANVLTF	TGCGCCAGCAGCCAAGACCCGGGACAGGGGGTGCGTGGGGCCAACGTCCTGACTTTC